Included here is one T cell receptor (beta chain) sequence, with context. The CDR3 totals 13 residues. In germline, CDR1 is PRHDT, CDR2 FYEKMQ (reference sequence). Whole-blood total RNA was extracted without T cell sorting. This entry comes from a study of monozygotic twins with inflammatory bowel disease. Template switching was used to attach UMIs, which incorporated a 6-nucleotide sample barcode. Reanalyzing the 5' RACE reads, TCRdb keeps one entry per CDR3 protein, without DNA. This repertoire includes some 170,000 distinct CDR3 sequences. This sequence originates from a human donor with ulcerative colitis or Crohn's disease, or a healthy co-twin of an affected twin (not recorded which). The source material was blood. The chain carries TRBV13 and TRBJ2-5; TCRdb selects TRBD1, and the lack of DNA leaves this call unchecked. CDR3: CASSLGHLETQYF.